These 28 T cell receptor beta chains were sequenced from one sample in a study of cytomegalovirus exposure and HLA in healthy donors (dated by TCRdb to between 2016 and 2019). Libraries were constructed by the immunoSEQ multiplex PCR assay. The multiplex PCR relied on a mix of 60 forward primers for TCR Vbeta segments and 13 reverse primers for TCR Jbeta segments. Drawn from immuneACCESS, this table holds only the in-frame rearrangements with V and J called that TCRdb kept. Clones are partly lost; checked studies trace under half to an unresolved V gene and leave the rest unexplained. The sample yields about 170,000 clones; more than 75% were counted once. Jointly, the top ten make up approximately 2.5% of the sample. Sample: PBMCs. The receptor set was obtained from a man aged 30 to 45 in good health and CMV-seropositive.

This chain's CDR3 is CASSRGGGTEAFF. CDR3 nucleotide sequence: TGTGCCAGCAGCCGAGGGGGGGGCACTGAAGCTTTCTTT. The chain employs TRBV27 and TRBJ1-1; TRBD1 might be the D (6 bases). This CDR3 is 13 amino acids long. Germline CDR1 reads MNHEY; CDR2 reads SMNVEV (reference sequence). The V end lost 6 bases, the J end lost 4 bases, and 12 bases lay between the germline ends.

The rearrangement links TRBV7-9 to TRBJ2-3; 7 nucleotides match TRBD2. V shed 4 bases and J 2 bases; nucleotides not matched to a gene: 6. Germline V gene sequence: CDR1 SEHNR, CDR2 FQNEAQ (reference sequence). The CDR3 sequence is 15 residues long. The chain's CDR3 is CASSSGTTPTDTQYF. The CDR3 bases are TGTGCCAGCAGCTCCGGGACTACCCCCACAGATACGCAGTATTTT.

The V and J genes are TRBV18 and TRBJ2-1, with D unclear. Germline CDR1 is KGHSH and CDR2 is LQKENI. V shed 3 bases and J shed 13 bases, with 13 bases lying between them. The CDR3 is made up of 12 amino acids. The CDR3 nucleotides are TGTGCCAGCTCACCGACGCCGGGTCCCCAGTTCTTC. This gives the protein CASSPTPGPQFF.

V gene TRBV10-3 combines with J gene TRBJ2-7; 7 nucleotides align to TRBD2. Germline V gene lookup returns CDR1 ENHRY and CDR2 SYGVKD. The J segment lost 0 bases and the V segment lost 6 bases, leaving 17 bases of the junction unmatched. The CDR3 has 18 residues. The CDR3 DNA reads as TGTGCCATCAGCCAACGCGGTAGCGGGCAAATTCCCTCCTACGAGCAGTACTTC. Translated, it gives CAISQRGSGQIPSYEQYF.

V is TRBV5-6 and J is TRBJ2-7, with 8 bases that match TRBD2. The CDR3 contains 15 residues. J gave up 4 bases and V 2 bases, and 8 bases lay outside the gene matches. CDR1 and CDR2 from the germline V gene are SGHDT and YYEEEE. The CDR3: CASSFFLASGYEQYV. In DNA, the CDR3 is TGTGCCAGCAGCTTCTTTCTGGCTAGCGGGTACGAGCAGTACGTC.

V and J are TRBV10-1 and TRBJ1-1; 7 bases align to TRBD1. Germline V CDR1 and CDR2: WNHNN, SYGVQD (reference sequence). V gave up 6 bases and J gave up 2 bases; unmatched junction bases: 6. This CDR3 has 14 residues. The CDR3, as DNA: TGCGCCAGCAGAGCTGACAGGGTCAACACTGAAGCTTTCTTT. Protein: CASRADRVNTEAFF.

The chain employs TRBV10-2 and TRBJ2-5, with D maybe TRBD1 (6 bases). The J call may not be correct, given that the DNA end is closer to TRBJ2-7. The CDR3 is made up of 13 amino acids. Germline CDR1 reads WSHSY; CDR2 reads SAAADI. The CDR3 DNA is TGCGCCAGCAGTCTGGACAGCACCTACGAGCAGTACTTC. It codes for CASSLDSTYEQYF.

V and J are TRBV27 and TRBJ1-2; D gene ambiguous. V gave up 5 bases and J gave up 4 bases, with 23 bases separating them. This CDR3 comprises 17 residues. The germline CDR1 and CDR2 sequences are MNHEY and SMNVEV (reference sequence). This CDR3 reads CASSPANVLGGSYGYTF. For the CDR3, the DNA is TGTGCCAGCAGTCCGGCGAATGTGTTAGGCGGGAGCTATGGCTACACCTTC.

The V gene is TRBV19, the J gene TRBJ2-1, with 7 bases matching TRBD1. Germline CDR1 LNHDA, CDR2 SQIVND (reference sequence). This CDR3 comprises 15 residues. Losses at the gene ends were 5 bases for V and 1 base for J; bases not matched to a gene: 5. The CDR3 DNA sequence: TGTGCCAGTAGTTTCCCGGGACAGTCCTACAATGAGCAGTTCTTC. As protein: CASSFPGQSYNEQFF.

V is TRBV5-1 and J is TRBJ2-5; 15 bases agree with TRBD2. V gave up 2 bases and J gave up 5 bases; unmatched junction bases: 13. The CDR3 spans 19 residues. Germline assignment: CDR1 SGHRS and CDR2 YFSETQ. DNA for the CDR3: TGCGCCAGCAGCTTCTCCGGGACTAGCGGGAGGCCCGGGGAGGAGACCCAGTACTTC. It codes for CASSFSGTSGRPGEETQYF. Together with reference TRBV5-1 and TRBJ2-5, the CDR3 gives the full variable domain: KAGVTQTPRYLIKTRGQQVTLSCSPISGHRSVSWYQQTPGQGLQFLFEYFSETQRNKGNFPGRFSGRQFSNSRSEMNVSTLELGDSALYLCASSFSGTSGRPGEETQYFGPGTRLLVL.

This chain links TRBV5-1 with TRBJ2-1; TRBD2 aligns across 8 bases. The CDR3 consists of 17 residues. Per germline, CDR1 SGHRS and CDR2 YFSETQ. The ends lost 2 bases at V and 4 bases at J; junction bases unmatched: 11. CDR3 sequence (DNA): TGCGCCAGCAGCTTCGGGCTCTCAACTAGCGGTTACAATGAGCAGTTCTTC. It is translated as CASSFGLSTSGYNEQFF.

The genes are TRBV5-1 and TRBJ1-2, with D possibly matching TRBD1 (6 bases). Germline CDR1 is SGHRS and CDR2 is YFSETQ. The CDR3 extends over 13 amino acids. Trimming took off 4 bases at V and 10 bases at J, with 17 bases between the two ends. The CDR3 coding sequence is TGCGCCAGCAGCGCCGGACAGCTCCGGGACTACACCTTC. It yields the protein CASSAGQLRDYTF.

CDR3 DNA sequence: TGTGCCAGCAGTTATGACAGGAGCACAGATACGCAGTATTTT. This sequence encodes CASSYDRSTDTQYF. The chain uses TRBV6-5 and TRBJ2-3; D possibly corresponds to TRBD1 (6 bases). This CDR3 region has 14 residues. V shed 3 bases and J shed 0 bases, with 7 bases lying between them. The germline V gene has CDR1 MNHEY and CDR2 SVGAGI.

J is TRBJ2-5 and V is TRBV9, with 7 bases aligning to TRBD1. V shed 3 bases, J shed 2 bases, and the junction held 4 bases outside the gene matches. Germline V gene data show CDR1 as SGDLS and CDR2 as YYNGEE. The CDR3 is 14 residues long. The CDR3 nucleotides are TGTGCCAGCAGCGGAGGGGGCCTTCAAGAGACCCAGTACTTC. Encoded protein: CASSGGGLQETQYF.

CDR3 region: CASSLSIRREVGNEQFF. The CDR3 bases are TGTGCCAGCAGTTTATCGATAAGGCGGGAGGTGGGGAATGAGCAGTTCTTC. The rearrangement uses TRBV27 and TRBJ2-1; 8 nucleotides agree with TRBD2. V dropped 0 bases and J dropped 7; count of bases not matched to a gene: 11. Per germline, CDR1 MNHEY and CDR2 SMNVEV (reference sequence). The length of the CDR3 is 17 residues.

This clone was detected only a few times. This rearrangement joins TRBV5-1 to TRBJ1-4; D gene unclear. Trimming left V 5 bases short and J 6 bases short, with 14 bases between. Germline loops: CDR1 SGHRS, CDR2 YFSETQ. The CDR3 sequence is 14 residues long. The CDR3 region has the DNA TGCGCCAGCAGTATCGATGGAGTTCATGAAAAACTGTTTTTT. Its protein is CASSIDGVHEKLFF.

The gene calls are TRBV4-1 and TRBJ2-1; 8 bases are a match to TRBD2. This CDR3 contains 14 residues. The J segment lost 15 bases and the V segment lost 4 bases, leaving 14 bases of the junction unmatched. The germline V gene has CDR1 MGHRA and CDR2 YSYEKL. The chain's CDR3 is CASSRGQGAGGSFF. In DNA form, the CDR3 reads TGCGCCAGCAGCCGGGGTCAAGGCGCGGGAGGCTCGTTCTTC.

V gene TRBV27 combines with J gene TRBJ1-1, with a possible D match to TRBD1 (5 bases). The CDR3 loop spans 15 amino acids. Germline V CDR1 and CDR2: MNHEY, SMNVEV (reference sequence). V was cut by 4 bases and J by 0 bases, with 12 bases left in between. DNA for the CDR3: TGTGCCAGCAGTTCCTCGCTAGGGGTGAACACTGAAGCTTTCTTT. Its translation: CASSSSLGVNTEAFF.

The chain employs TRBV11-2 and TRBJ1-2; 9 nucleotides match TRBD1. V was clipped by 4 bases and J by 4 bases; unmatched bases: 7. The germline CDR1 and CDR2 sequences are SGHAT and FQNNGV. CDR3 length: 15 amino acids. In DNA, the CDR3 is TGTGCCAGCAGCTCCGGGACAGGGCTGAGCTATGGCTACACCTTC. Residues: CASSSGTGLSYGYTF.

A single count supports this clone. The rearrangement uses TRBV5-1 and TRBJ2-2; 9 bases fit TRBD1. V was pared by 3 bases and J by 1 base, with 1 base of the junction left unmatched. Per germline, CDR1 SGHRS and CDR2 YFSETQ. The length of the CDR3 is 15 residues. The CDR3 is CASSSGQGNTGELFF. The CDR3 bases are TGCGCCAGCAGCTCGGGACAGGGGAACACCGGGGAGCTGTTTTTT.

V usage is TRBV7-9 and J usage is TRBJ1-2, with D maybe TRBD1 (5 bases). CDR1 and CDR2 from the germline V gene are SEHNR and FQNEAQ (reference sequence). V was pared by 6 bases and J by 3 bases, with 17 bases between. The length of the CDR3 is 15 residues. CDR3 sequence reads: CASSPGRDSYYGYTF. In nucleotides, the CDR3 is TGTGCCAGCAGTCCCGGAAGGGACTCTTACTATGGCTACACCTTC.

For this clone: At one boundary the junction diverges from the germline segment, which might be a read error. This sequence joins TRBV30 and TRBJ2-5, with D possibly TRBD1 on 5 matching bases. The germline V gene encodes CDR1 GTSNPN and CDR2 SVGIG (reference sequence). The CDR3 loop spans 13 amino acids. CDR3 loop: CAGLGISRETQYF. In nucleotides, the CDR3 is TGCGCAGGGTTAGGCATCTCAAGAGAGACCCAGTACTTC.

This chain connects TRBV5-5 to TRBJ1-2, with TRBD1 identical over 8 bases. In germline, CDR1 is SGHKS, CDR2 YYEKEE (reference sequence). The V segment lost 3 bases and the J segment 8 bases; nucleotides outside the gene matches: 9. The CDR3 loop spans 14 amino acids. The CDR3 sequence: CASSSFTGGGGYTF. The CDR3 nucleotides are TGTGCCAGCAGCTCATTCACAGGGGGAGGAGGCTACACCTTC. Full variable domain (rest looked up from reference TRBV5-5 and TRBJ1-2): DAGVTQSPTHLIKTRGQQVTLRCSPISGHKSVSWYQQVLGQGPQFIFQYYEKEERGRGNFPDRFSARQFPNYSSELNVNALLLGDSALYLCASSSFTGGGGYTFGSGTRLTVV.

V gene TRBV30 combines with J gene TRBJ1-3; TRBD1 matches at 9 bases. Looked up from germline, CDR1 is GTSNPN and CDR2 is SVGIG (reference sequence). The ends lost 2 bases at V and 7 bases at J; junction bases unmatched: 9. This CDR3 is built from 15 residues. CDR3 amino acids: CAWSPSGTGSNTIYF. CDR3 in DNA: TGTGCCTGGAGTCCGTCGGGGACAGGGAGTAACACCATATATTTT.

The chain is built from TRBV4-1 and TRBJ2-1, with 7 bases lining up with TRBD2. Germline V gives CDR1 MGHRA, CDR2 YSYEKL. The ends lost 3 bases at V and 3 bases at J; junction bases unmatched: 5. CDR3 length: 15 amino acids. DNA of the CDR3: TGCGCCAGCAGCCATACCGGGACTAACTACAATGAGCAGTTCTTC. It specifies CASSHTGTNYNEQFF.

This sequence joins TRBV29-1 and TRBJ2-1; TRBD1 aligns across 10 bases. The CDR3 spans 14 residues. The germline CDR1 and CDR2 sequences are SQVTM and ANQGSEA. The trim removed 5 bases at V and 5 bases at J, leaving 6 bases unmatched. Here the CDR3 reads CSVYDRGLNNEQFF. The DNA of the CDR3 is TGCAGCGTTTATGACAGGGGGCTAAACAATGAGCAGTTCTTC.

CDR3 nucleotide sequence: TGTGCCATCAGTGAGTTAGGGTTCGGGGTTTCCATCGAGCAGTACTTC. It translates to CAISELGFGVSIEQYF. V and J are TRBV10-3 and TRBJ2-7; D is possibly TRBD2 (5 bases). This CDR3 comprises 16 residues. V was trimmed by 1 base and J by 6 bases, leaving 19 bases between them. Per the germline V gene, CDR1 is ENHRY and CDR2 is SYGVKD.

As regards this clone: Mismatch with germline at one junction end may stem from a read error. V gene TRBV7-3 combines with J gene TRBJ1-2; 9 bases are a match to TRBD1. The CDR3 spans 14 residues. From germline, CDR1 is SGHTA and CDR2 FQGTGA. CDR3 nucleotide sequence: TGTGCCAGCAGCCCATCCGGGACAGGGAGTACCATGGACTTC. This encodes CASSPSGTGSTMDF.